The 9 T cell receptor beta chains presented below share a single source sample, sequenced in a study of blood T cell repertoires in COVID-19. Clones were sequenced by immunoSEQ multiplex PCR, and TCRdb holds only the in-frame ones, with some missing. The sample lists about 390,000 clones, over 75% occurring once. What was sequenced was peripheral blood. The receptors derive from a woman aged 60 to 75 with COVID-19, enrolled during active disease.

The chain is built from TRBV6-5 and TRBJ1-2; a weak D match, TRBD1 (5 bases). Looked up from germline, CDR1 is MNHEY and CDR2 is SVGAGI. V was pared by 3 bases and J by 4 bases, with 15 bases between. The CDR3 runs 15 residues. Here the CDR3 reads CASSYRQGGPYGYTF. The CDR3 DNA is TGTGCCAGCAGTTATCGCCAGGGAGGACCCTATGGCTACACCTTC.

V is TRBV28 and J is TRBJ2-1; 9 bases line up with TRBD2. The trim removed 5 bases at V and 7 bases at J, leaving 9 bases unmatched. There are 15 residues in the CDR3. Germline CDR1 reads MDHEN; CDR2 reads SYDVKM. The DNA of the CDR3 is TGTGCCAGCAGTCGCGGGACTAGCACTTTGAATGAGCAGTTCTTC. Protein: CASSRGTSTLNEQFF.

The chain has TRBV19 and TRBJ1-2, with TRBD1 matching 12 bases. Germline V gene lookup returns CDR1 LNHDA and CDR2 SQIVND (reference sequence). The V segment lost 7 bases and the J segment 8 bases; nucleotides outside the gene matches: 8. This CDR3 is built from 14 residues. The CDR3: CASMGQGAGKGYTF. For the CDR3, the DNA is TGTGCCAGTATGGGACAGGGGGCGGGGAAAGGCTACACCTTC.

The rearrangement joins TRBV27 to TRBJ1-6, with 7 bases matching TRBD1. The V gene end was trimmed by 0 bases and the J gene end by 0 bases; junction bases not matched to a gene: 2. Germline values: CDR1 MNHEY, CDR2 SMNVEV (reference sequence). The length of the CDR3 is 17 residues. CDR3 loop: CASSLSTGSSYNSPLHF. The CDR3 region has the DNA TGTGCCAGCAGTTTATCGACAGGGAGCTCCTATAATTCACCCCTCCACTTT.

The chain joins TRBV7-3 to TRBJ2-3; possible D gene TRBD2, 7 bases. Germline CDR1 SGHTA, CDR2 FQGTGA. Trimming pared 3 bases from V and 0 bases from J, leaving 13 bases between. The CDR3 runs to 16 residues. The CDR3 sequence: CASSFRGGASTDTQYF. In DNA form, the CDR3 reads TGTGCCAGCAGCTTTCGAGGGGGGGCCAGCACAGATACGCAGTATTTT. The full variable domain, rest sourced from reference TRBV7-3 and TRBJ2-3, is GAGVSQTPSNKVTEKGKYVELRCDPISGHTALYWYRQSLGQGPEFLIYFQGTGAADDSGLPNDRFFAVRPEGSVSTLKIQRTERGDSAVYLCASSFRGGASTDTQYFGPGTRLTVL.

This rearrangement joins TRBV7-9 to TRBJ2-7, with TRBD2 matching 8 bases. The germline V gene has CDR1 SEHNR and CDR2 FQNEAQ (reference sequence). V lost 2 bases and J lost 2; bases outside the gene matches: 11. CDR3 length: 17 residues. The CDR3 protein is CASSLSMGLEKPYEQYF. The CDR3 bases are TGTGCCAGCAGCTTAAGTATGGGACTAGAAAAACCCTACGAGCAGTACTTC.

In its sample, this clone was seen a few times. This sequence joins TRBV19 and TRBJ1-5; TRBD1 agrees at 7 bases. J was trimmed by 1 base and V by 3 bases; bases with no gene match: 3. The CDR3 totals 15 residues. Looked up from germline, CDR1 is LNHDA and CDR2 is SQIVND (reference sequence). The CDR3 sequence is CASSIYRGSNQPQHF. The CDR3 DNA follows: TGTGCCAGTAGTATCTACAGGGGAAGCAATCAGCCCCAGCATTTT.

This chain joins TRBV9 and TRBJ2-1; possible D gene TRBD2, 5 bases. The CDR3 loop spans 14 amino acids. Per the germline V gene, CDR1 is SGDLS and CDR2 is YYNGEE. Trimming cost V 4 bases and J 3 bases, with 11 bases left between them. CDR3 residues: CASSPAGGYNEQFF. The CDR3 bases are TGTGCCAGCAGCCCCGCCGGAGGCTACAATGAGCAGTTCTTC. Looking up the rest from reference TRBV9 and TRBJ2-1 gives the full variable domain: DSGVTQTPKHLITATGQRVTLRCSPRSGDLSVYWYQQSLDQGLQFLIQYYNGEERAKGNILERFSAQQFPDLHSELNLSSLELGDSALYFCASSPAGGYNEQFFGPGTRLTVL.

The gene calls are TRBV2 and TRBJ1-2; D is perhaps TRBD1 (6 bases). This CDR3 has 14 amino acids. Per the germline V gene, CDR1 is SNHLY and CDR2 is FYNNEI. Between the trimmed V and J ends, which lost 7 bases and 2 bases, there was a span of 14 bases. This CDR3 is CASTPGQPNYGYTF. In DNA, the CDR3 is TGTGCCAGCACCCCCGGACAGCCAAACTATGGCTACACCTTC.